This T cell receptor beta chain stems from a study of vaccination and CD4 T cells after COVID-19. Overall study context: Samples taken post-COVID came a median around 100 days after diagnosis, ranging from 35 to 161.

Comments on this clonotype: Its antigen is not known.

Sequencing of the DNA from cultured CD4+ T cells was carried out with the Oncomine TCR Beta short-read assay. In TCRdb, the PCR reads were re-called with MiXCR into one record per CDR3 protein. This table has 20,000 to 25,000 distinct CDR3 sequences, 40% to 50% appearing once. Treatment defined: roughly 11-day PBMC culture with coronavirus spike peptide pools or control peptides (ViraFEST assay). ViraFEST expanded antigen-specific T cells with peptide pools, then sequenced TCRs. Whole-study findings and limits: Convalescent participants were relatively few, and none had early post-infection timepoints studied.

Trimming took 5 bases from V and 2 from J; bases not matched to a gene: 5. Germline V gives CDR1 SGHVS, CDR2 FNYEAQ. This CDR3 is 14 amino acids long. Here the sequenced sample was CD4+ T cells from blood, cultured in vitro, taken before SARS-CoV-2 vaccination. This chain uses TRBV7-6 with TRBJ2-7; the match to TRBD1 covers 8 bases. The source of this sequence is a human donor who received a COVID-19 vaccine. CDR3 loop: CASSQRQGPYEQYF. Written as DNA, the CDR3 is TGTGCCAGCAGCCAGCGACAGGGGCCCTACGAGCAGTACTTC.